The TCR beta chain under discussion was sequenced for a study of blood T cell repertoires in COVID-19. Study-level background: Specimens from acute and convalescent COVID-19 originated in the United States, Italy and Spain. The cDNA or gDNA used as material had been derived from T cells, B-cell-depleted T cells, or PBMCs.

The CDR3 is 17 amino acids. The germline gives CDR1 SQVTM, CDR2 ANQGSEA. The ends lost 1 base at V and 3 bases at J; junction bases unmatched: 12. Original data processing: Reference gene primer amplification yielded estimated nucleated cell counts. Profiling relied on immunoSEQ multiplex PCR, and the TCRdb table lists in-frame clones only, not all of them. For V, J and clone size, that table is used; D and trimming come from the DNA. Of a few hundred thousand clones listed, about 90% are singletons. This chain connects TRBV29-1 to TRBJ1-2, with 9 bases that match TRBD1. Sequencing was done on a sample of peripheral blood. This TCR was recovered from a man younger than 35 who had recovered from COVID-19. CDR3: CSVEVGTGKPSHYGYTF. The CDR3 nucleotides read TGCAGCGTTGAAGTAGGGACAGGGAAGCCGAGCCACTATGGCTACACCTTC.